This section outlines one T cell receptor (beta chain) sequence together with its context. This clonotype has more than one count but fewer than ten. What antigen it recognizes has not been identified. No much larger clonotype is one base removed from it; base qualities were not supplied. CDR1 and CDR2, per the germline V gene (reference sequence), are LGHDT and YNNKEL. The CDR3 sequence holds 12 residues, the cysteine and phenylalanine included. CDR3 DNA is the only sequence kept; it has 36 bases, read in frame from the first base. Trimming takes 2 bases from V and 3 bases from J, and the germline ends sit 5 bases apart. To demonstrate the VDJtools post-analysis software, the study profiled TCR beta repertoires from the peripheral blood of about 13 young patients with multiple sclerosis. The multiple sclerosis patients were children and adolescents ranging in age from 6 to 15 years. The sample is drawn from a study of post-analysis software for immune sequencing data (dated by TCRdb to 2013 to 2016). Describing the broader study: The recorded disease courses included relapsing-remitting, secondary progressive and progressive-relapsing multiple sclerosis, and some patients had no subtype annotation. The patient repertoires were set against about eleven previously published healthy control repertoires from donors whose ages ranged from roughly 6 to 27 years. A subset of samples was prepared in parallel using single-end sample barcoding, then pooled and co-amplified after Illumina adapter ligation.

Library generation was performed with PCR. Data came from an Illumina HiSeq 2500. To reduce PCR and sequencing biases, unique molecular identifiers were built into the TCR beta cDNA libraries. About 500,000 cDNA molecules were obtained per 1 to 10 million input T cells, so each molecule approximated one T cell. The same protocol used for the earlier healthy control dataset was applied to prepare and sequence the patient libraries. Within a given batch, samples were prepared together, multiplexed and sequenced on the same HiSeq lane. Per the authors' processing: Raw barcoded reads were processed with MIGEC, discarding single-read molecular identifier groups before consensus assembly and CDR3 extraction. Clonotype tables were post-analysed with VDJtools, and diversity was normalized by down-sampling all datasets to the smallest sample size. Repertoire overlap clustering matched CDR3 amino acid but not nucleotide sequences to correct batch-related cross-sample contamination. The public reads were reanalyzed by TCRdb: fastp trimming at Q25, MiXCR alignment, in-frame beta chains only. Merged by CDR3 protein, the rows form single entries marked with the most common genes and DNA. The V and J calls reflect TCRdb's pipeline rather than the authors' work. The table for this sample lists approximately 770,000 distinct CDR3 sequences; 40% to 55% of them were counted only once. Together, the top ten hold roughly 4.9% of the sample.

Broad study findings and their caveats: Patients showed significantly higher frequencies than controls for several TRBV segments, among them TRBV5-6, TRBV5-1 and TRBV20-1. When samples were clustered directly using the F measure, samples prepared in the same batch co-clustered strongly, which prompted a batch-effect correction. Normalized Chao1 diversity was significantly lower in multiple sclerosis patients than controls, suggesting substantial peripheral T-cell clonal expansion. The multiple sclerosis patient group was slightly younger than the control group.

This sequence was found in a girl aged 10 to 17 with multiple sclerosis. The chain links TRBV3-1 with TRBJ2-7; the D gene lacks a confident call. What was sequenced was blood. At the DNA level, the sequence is TGTGCCAGCAGCCAAAGGCTCTACGAGCAGTACTTC. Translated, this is CASSQRLYEQYF.